The clone carrying this TCR beta chain was counted ten times or more. Its antigen is as yet unknown. The data derive from a study of CD8 T cells in ankylosing spondylitis. Study-level points and caveats: Several of the motif variants were reported before in synovial fluid and blood from reactive arthritis. Clones tied to disease were said to be significantly enriched in matched ankylosing spondylitis synovial fluid. Seemingly characteristic of ankylosing spondylitis blood was a TCR beta motif consisting of about 8 highly homologous variants.

Quantitative molecular-barcoded 5'-RACE generated the TCR beta libraries. One entry per CDR3 protein, called by TCRdb with MiXCR from the 5' RACE reads. The sample has approximately 92,000 distinct CDR3 sequences, around 9.4% seen once. Germline values: CDR1 SGHRS, CDR2 YFSETQ. This CDR3 has 15 residues. Trimming stripped 2 bases from V and 2 bases from J, with 12 bases between. The chain couples TRBV5-1 to TRBJ2-3; D is uncertain. Source material: blood, either unsorted or a sorted T cell fraction (not recorded which). This TCR came from a male donor with ankylosing spondylitis or in good health (not recorded which). The CDR3 DNA is TGCGCCAGCAGCTTAGGCGTCGACTTCACAGATACGCAGTATTTT. Its translation: CASSLGVDFTDTQYF.